This T cell receptor beta chain is from a study of T cell changes during pregnancy in multiple sclerosis. The method was immunoSEQ multiplex PCR; TCRdb's version includes in-frame clones alone and lacks a portion of them. The sample comprises 50,000 to 60,000 clones, about 88% of which are singletons, and around 1.8% rests with the top ten. The CDR3 extends over 15 amino acids. V lost 2 bases and J lost 4, with 13 bases in between. CDR1 and CDR2 from the germline V gene are SGHDT and YYEEEE. The receptor was derived from a female donor with multiple sclerosis, enrolled in a pregnancy study. The specimen was peripheral blood, collected after pregnancy. The chain employs TRBV5-6 and TRBJ2-1; the D gene is possibly TRBD2 (7 bases). This chain's CDR3 is CASSLGGAGYNEQFF. The CDR3 coding sequence is TGTGCCAGCAGCTTAGGGGGGGCTGGGTACAATGAGCAGTTCTTC.